This T cell receptor beta chain was retrieved from a study of cytomegalovirus exposure and HLA in healthy donors. PCR used 60 Vbeta primers and 13 Jbeta primers. Here immunoSEQ multiplex PCR was the method, and the copy in TCRdb shows in-frame clones only, minus some. The profile shows about 130,000 clones, about three quarters of them singletons. Germline loops: CDR1 SGDLS, CDR2 YYNGEE. Trimming pared 0 bases from V and 3 bases from J, leaving 7 bases between. The CDR3 is made up of 14 amino acids. The sample consisted of PBMCs. The chain carries TRBV9 and TRBJ1-5; TRBD1 is a possible D gene (5 bases). The receptor was isolated from a man aged 25 to 40 in good health and CMV-seronegative. This CDR3 is CASSVEDNNQPQHF. Here the CDR3 DNA reads TGTGCCAGCAGCGTAGAGGACAACAATCAGCCCCAGCATTTT.